The subject of this entry is one TCR beta chain. Its target is not known. This record belongs to a study of T-cell reconstitution after alpha-beta-depleted transplantation in children. Study outcomes and limitations: A year post-transplant, T-cell counts and diversity derived mostly from newly produced T cells. The high TCRbeta diversity at day 60 in some patients came from surviving recipient T cells and thymic progenitors. Approximately two months post-transplant, alpha-beta T cells reportedly originated from several hundred expanded graft clones.

Preparation of the TCRbeta library used unique molecular identifiers. A single record per CDR3 protein comes from TCRdb applying MiXCR to the PCR reads. The profile shows fewer than 400,000 distinct CDR3 sequences, approximately 23% of them singletons. CDR3 length equals 15 residues. Trimming took off 3 bases at V and 5 bases at J, with 17 bases between the two ends. Germline V gene data show CDR1 as KGHSH and CDR2 as LQKENI. This chain uses TRBV18 with TRBJ2-7; the D is unclear. The receptor's source is a male patient aged 10 to 17 who had a stem cell transplant for acute lymphoblastic leukemia, so the T cells may come from the graft donor. Source: PBMCs, mostly from graft donor cells, taken 180 days after TCRalphabeta/CD19-depleted stem cell transplant. The CDR3 region is CASSPWTLVIHEQYF. The DNA for the CDR3 is TGTGCCAGCTCACCCTGGACCCTGGTCATCCACGAGCAGTACTTC.